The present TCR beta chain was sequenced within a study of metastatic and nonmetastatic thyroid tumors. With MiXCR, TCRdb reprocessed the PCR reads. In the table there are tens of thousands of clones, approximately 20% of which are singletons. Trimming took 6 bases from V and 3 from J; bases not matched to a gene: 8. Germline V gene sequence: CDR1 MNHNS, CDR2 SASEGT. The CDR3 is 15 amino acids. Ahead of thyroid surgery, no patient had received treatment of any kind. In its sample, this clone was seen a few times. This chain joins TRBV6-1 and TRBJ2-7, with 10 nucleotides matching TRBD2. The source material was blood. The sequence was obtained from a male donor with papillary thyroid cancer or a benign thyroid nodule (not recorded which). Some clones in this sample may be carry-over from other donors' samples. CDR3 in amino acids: CASRQGASGGYEQYF. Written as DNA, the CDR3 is TGTGCCAGCAGGCAGGGGGCTAGCGGGGGCTACGAGCAGTACTTC.